This is a list of T cell receptor beta chains from one sample in a study of Ad26.COV2.S vaccination and SARS-CoV-2 variants. Assay: immunoSEQ multiplex PCR; the TCRdb copy retains only in-frame clones and omits some. The sample holds around 340,000 clones, about nine tenths seen once. The sequencing here drew on peripheral blood, taken in a trial of Ad26.COV2.S vaccine versus placebo. These receptors were taken from a person aged 18 to 65 who received the Ad26.COV2.S COVID-19 vaccine or a placebo. Each CDR3 is given without its conserved first and last residue. Each record gives: V gene, J gene, clone size, CDR3 length, CDR3 protein. The size entry is marked missing in some rows and otherwise reads once, few, many or a size class.

>TRBV2|TRBJ2-2|-|14
ASKGPDRVSTGELF
>TRBV18|TRBJ1-2|-|12
ASSSEQGVYGYT
>TRBV19|TRBJ2-7|-|12
ASSIQGDSYEQY
>TRBV9|TRBJ1-2|-|12
ASSAQTASYGYT
>TRBV28|TRBJ2-3|-|13
ASIDEEASTDTQY
>TRBV2|TRBJ1-6|-|13
ASSVSGQGGSPLH
>TRBV7-3|TRBJ1-5|-|12
ASSLERVGQPQH
>TRBV4-3|TRBJ2-5|-|13
ASSQDKGLGETQY
>TRBV19|TRBJ2-5|-|10
ASRDLGETQY
>TRBV4-2|TRBJ2-6|-|15
ASNPDRGYSGANVLT
>TRBV4-1|TRBJ2-1|-|15
ASSQDSTSGRINEQF
>TRBV5-4|TRBJ1-1|few|12
ASSLAAENTEAF
>TRBV10-1|TRBJ2-3|once|11
ASSEGNTDTQY
>TRBV18|TRBJ2-5|-|12
ASSPPWGRETQY
>TRBV7-3|TRBJ1-5|once|11
ASSLTVNQPQH
>TRBV6-2/TRBV6-3|TRBJ2-7|-|15
ASSSTRRGNLGYEQY
>TRBV18|TRBJ1-1|once|14
ASSPPPGGDRTEAF
>TRBV30|TRBJ1-2|-|12
AWSVPGSNYGYT
>TRBV13|TRBJ1-5|-|11
ASSFEGHQPQH
>TRBV6-2/TRBV6-3|TRBJ2-2|-|11
ASSATNTGELF
>TRBV9|TRBJ2-3|-|15
ASSSEGLAGPSDTQY
>TRBV19|TRBJ1-4|-|16
ASSNLGQVRRTNEKLF
>TRBV7-3|TRBJ2-1|-|14
ASSQTESWAYNEQF
>TRBV28|TRBJ2-7|once|9
ASSLSDEQY
>TRBV6-5|TRBJ2-2|-|11
ASSPQGTGELF
>TRBV19|TRBJ1-5|-|12
ASKTQGGNQPQH
>TRBV7-8|TRBJ2-2|-|14
ASSLVDRANTGELF
>TRBV28|TRBJ2-2|-|13
ASSLAGLDTGELF
>TRBV6-6|TRBJ2-5|-|12
ASSYGSRSETQY
>TRBV4-3|TRBJ2-3|-|15
ASSLRTAWRPTDTQY
>TRBV5-1|TRBJ1-2|-|14
ASSRGQGLGEYGYT
>TRBV9|TRBJ2-1|-|13
ASSVDGDSYNEQF
>TRBV5-1|TRBJ2-1|-|13
ASSPRTSGSYEQF
>TRBV5-6|TRBJ2-3|-|16
ASSLAIRTDRSADTQY
>TRBV11-2|TRBJ1-2|-|10
ASSSEGYGYT
>TRBV5-1|TRBJ2-1|-|13
ASSLEDRAYNEQF
>TRBV28|TRBJ2-1|once|14
ASSLQGSDSYNEQF
>TRBV19|TRBJ2-2|few|10
ASSYGGGELF
>TRBV4-1|TRBJ1-2|-|13
ASSHPTGGNYGYT
>TRBV27|TRBJ2-7|-|12
ASSIGDSIHEQY
>TRBV27|TRBJ2-2|-|13
ASSPQYNHAGELF
>TRBV28|TRBJ2-7|-|10
ASSLKDDQQY
>TRBV7-8|TRBJ2-7|once|13
ASSYYRSVSYEQY
>TRBV7-3|TRBJ2-1|-|12
ASSPSSRYNEQF
>TRBV19|TRBJ2-4|-|14
ASSIARILAKNIQY
>TRBV7-9|TRBJ2-2|-|8
ASSFGELF
>TRBV19|TRBJ1-5|-|14
ASSISIGGRDQPQH
>TRBV28|TRBJ2-3|-|12
ASTLAGRTDTQY
>TRBV11-2|TRBJ2-7|-|12
ASRVAGVTYEQY
>TRBV7-2|TRBJ1-2|-|15
ASSLANYDRARYGYT
>TRBV7-9|TRBJ1-5|-|13
ASSLEVGGNQPQH
>TRBV3-1/TRBV3-2|TRBJ1-3|-|13
ASSPTGVDGNTIY
>TRBV7-8|TRBJ1-2|-|11
ASSLERGHGYT
>TRBV6-6|TRBJ1-2|-|10
ASSPQGSGYT
>TRBV6-1|TRBJ2-3|-|13
ASSEVDRDTDTQY